This T cell receptor (beta chain) was found in a study of cytomegalovirus exposure and HLA in healthy donors. With 60 Vbeta and 13 Jbeta primers, the PCR was carried out. Method: immunoSEQ multiplex PCR; TCRdb's copy keeps in-frame clones and lacks some. Among around 160,000 clones listed, approximately 80% were seen once. This clone was detected only a few times. The germline gives CDR1 MDHEN, CDR2 SYDVKM. The ends were cut back, 4 bases at V and 5 bases at J, with 11 bases in the middle. The CDR3 has 13 residues. The V and J genes are TRBV28 and TRBJ2-5; the D gene is possibly TRBD1 (6 bases). The sequence was collected from a male donor in good health and CMV-seronegative. The sample taken for sequencing was PBMCs. The chain's CDR3 is CASSSQGGETQYF. CDR3 bases: TGTGCCAGCAGTTCACAGGGCGGGGAGACCCAGTACTTC.